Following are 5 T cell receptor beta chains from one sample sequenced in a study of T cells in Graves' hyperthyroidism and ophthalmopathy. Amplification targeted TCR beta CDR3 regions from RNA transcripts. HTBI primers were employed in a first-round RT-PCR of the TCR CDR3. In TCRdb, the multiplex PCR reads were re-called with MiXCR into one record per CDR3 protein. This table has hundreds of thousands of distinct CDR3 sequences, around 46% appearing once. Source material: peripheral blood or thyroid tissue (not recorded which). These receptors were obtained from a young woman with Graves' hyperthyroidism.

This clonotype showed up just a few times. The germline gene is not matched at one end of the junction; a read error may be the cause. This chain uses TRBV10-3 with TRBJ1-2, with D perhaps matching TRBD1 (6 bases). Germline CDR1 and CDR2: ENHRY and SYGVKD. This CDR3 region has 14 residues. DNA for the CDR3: TGTGCCAGCAGTCCGACAGGAGCTAACTATGGCTACACCTTC. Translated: CASSPTGANYGYTF.

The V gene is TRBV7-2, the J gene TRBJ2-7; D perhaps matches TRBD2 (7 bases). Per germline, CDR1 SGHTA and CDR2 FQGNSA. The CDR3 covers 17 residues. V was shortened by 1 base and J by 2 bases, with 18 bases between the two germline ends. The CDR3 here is CASSLDRWRGRPYEQYF. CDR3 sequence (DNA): TGTGCCAGCAGCTTAGATCGGTGGCGGGGGCGTCCCTACGAGCAGTACTTC.

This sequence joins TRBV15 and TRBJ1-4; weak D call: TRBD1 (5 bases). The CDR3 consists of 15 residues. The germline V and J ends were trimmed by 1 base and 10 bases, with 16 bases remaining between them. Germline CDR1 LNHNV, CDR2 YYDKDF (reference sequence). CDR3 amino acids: CATSRVRGGGGKLFF. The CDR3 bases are TGTGCCACCAGCAGAGTAAGGGGAGGTGGTGGAAAACTGTTTTTT.

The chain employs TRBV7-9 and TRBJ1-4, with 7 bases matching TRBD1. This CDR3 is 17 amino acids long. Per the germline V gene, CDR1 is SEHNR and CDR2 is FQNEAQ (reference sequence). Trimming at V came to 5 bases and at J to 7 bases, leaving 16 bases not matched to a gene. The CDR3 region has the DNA TGTGCCAGCAGCGTTTCTTTACAGGGGCTAGTAGGTGAAAAACTGTTTTTT. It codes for CASSVSLQGLVGEKLFF.

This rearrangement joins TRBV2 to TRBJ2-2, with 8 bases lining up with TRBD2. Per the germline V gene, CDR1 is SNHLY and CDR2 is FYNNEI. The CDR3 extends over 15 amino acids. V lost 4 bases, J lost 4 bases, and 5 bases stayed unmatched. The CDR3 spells CASSVMTSATGELFF. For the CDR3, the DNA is TGTGCCAGCAGTGTCATGACTAGCGCCACCGGGGAGCTGTTTTTT.